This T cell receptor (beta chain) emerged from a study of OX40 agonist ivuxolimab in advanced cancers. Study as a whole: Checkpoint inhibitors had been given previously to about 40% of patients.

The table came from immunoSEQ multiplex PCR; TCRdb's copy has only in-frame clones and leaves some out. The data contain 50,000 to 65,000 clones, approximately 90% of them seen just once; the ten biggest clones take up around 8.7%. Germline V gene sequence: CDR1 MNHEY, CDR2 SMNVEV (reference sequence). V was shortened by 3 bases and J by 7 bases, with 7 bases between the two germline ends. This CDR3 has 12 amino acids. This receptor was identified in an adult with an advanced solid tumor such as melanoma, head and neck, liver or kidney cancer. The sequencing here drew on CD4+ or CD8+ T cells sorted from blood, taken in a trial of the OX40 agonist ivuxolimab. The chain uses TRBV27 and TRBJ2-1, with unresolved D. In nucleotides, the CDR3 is TGTGCCAGCAGTTTGGGCTCTAATGAGCAGTTCTTC. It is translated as CASSLGSNEQFF.